Shown below are 9 T cell receptor beta chains from a single sample sequenced in a study of blood T cells in healthy people across ages. For the second PCR, which ran for roughly 7 to 11 cycles, a sample-barcoded 5' primer and a J-beta primer mix were used. MiXCR, run by TCRdb on the 5' RACE reads, gives a single entry per CDR3 protein. The data hold 1.5 million to 2 million distinct CDR3 sequences, with under 30% observed a single time. The sequenced sample consisted of blood. These receptor sequences come from a woman in her twenties or thirties in good health.

The CDR3 protein is CASCGGTGCQPQHF. DNA for the CDR3: TGTGCCAGCTGTGGGGGTACAGGGTGCCAGCCCCAGCATTTT. The chain has TRBV2 and TRBJ1-5; possibly TRBD1 for D (6 bases). Germline values: CDR1 SNHLY, CDR2 FYNNEI. Trimming cost V 8 bases and J 7 bases, with 18 bases left between them. The CDR3 extends over 14 amino acids.

This chain links TRBV4-1 with TRBJ2-7, with D maybe TRBD2 (5 bases). CDR1 and CDR2 from the germline V gene are MGHRA and YSYEKL. The CDR3 length is 13 residues. Trimming left V 4 bases short and J 5 bases short, with 12 bases between. CDR3 residues: CASSPVGENEQYF. The CDR3 DNA reads as TGCGCCAGCAGCCCAGTCGGGGAGAACGAGCAGTACTTC.

The chain has TRBV27 and TRBJ2-7; possible D gene TRBD1, 6 bases. Germline values: CDR1 MNHEY, CDR2 SMNVEV (reference sequence). CDR3 length equals 14 residues. The V and J ends lost 2 bases and 6 bases respectively, with 14 bases between them. The CDR3 bases are TGTGCCAGCAGTTTACAGGGGCGAGGTGGCGAGCAGTACTTC. This sequence encodes CASSLQGRGGEQYF.

This clonotype was recorded many times. The chain joins TRBV27 to TRBJ2-7; D is undetermined. The CDR3 is made up of 14 amino acids. The ends were cut back, 5 bases at V and 6 bases at J, with 17 bases in the middle. In germline, CDR1 is MNHEY, CDR2 SMNVEV (reference sequence). The CDR3: CASSPMGFRFEQYF. In nucleotides, the CDR3 is TGTGCCAGCAGTCCTATGGGTTTCAGGTTCGAGCAGTACTTC.

The V call is TRBV2, the J call TRBJ2-4; 9 nucleotides line up with TRBD1. The J call could be wrong; TRBJ2-7 is a better fit for the DNA end. Germline loops: CDR1 SNHLY, CDR2 FYNNEI. This CDR3 contains 16 residues. DNA of the CDR3: TGTGCCAGCAGTGCCTACAGGGGGCTCGTCGGATACGAGCAGTACTTC. Translation gives CASSAYRGLVGYEQYF.

In the case of this clonotype: Since the CDR3 does not end with the conserved phenylalanine or tryptophan, this likely comes from a read error. The chain couples TRBV2 to TRBJ1-2; D gene ambiguous. Between the trimmed V and J ends, which lost 1 base and 0 bases, there was a span of 6 bases. CDR3 length: 14 amino acids. CDR1 SNHLY and CDR2 FYNNEI come from the germline V gene. CDR3 coding DNA: TGTGCCAGCAGTGAAGGGGAGGCTAACTATGGCTACACCCTC. Protein: CASSEGEANYGYTL.

The chain recombines TRBV20-1 with TRBJ2-2, with TRBD2 identical over 12 bases. Per germline, CDR1 DFQATT and CDR2 SNEGSKA (reference sequence). Trimming took 3 bases from V and 5 from J; bases not matched to a gene: 4. The CDR3 is 15 residues long. The CDR3 loop reads CSASLAGGRTGELFF. CDR3 DNA: TGCAGTGCTAGCCTAGCGGGAGGGCGGACCGGGGAGCTGTTTTTT.

This chain connects TRBV5-1 to TRBJ2-5; D is possibly TRBD2 (6 bases). V lost 4 bases, J lost 11 bases, and 27 bases lay in between. This CDR3 is built from 16 residues. Germline CDR1 reads SGHRS; CDR2 reads YFSETQ. Here the CDR3 reads CASSRTSGTAANEQYF. The CDR3 region has the DNA TGCGCCAGCAGCAGAACCTCCGGGACTGCGGCCAATGAGCAGTACTTC.

To note about this clonotype: This may be a read error, as it is one base from a much larger clone. The gene calls are TRBV5-1 and TRBJ2-7, with 12 bases identical to TRBD2. The CDR3 runs 15 residues. Germline V gene sequence: CDR1 SGHRS, CDR2 YFSETQ. Here the CDR3 DNA reads TGCGTCAGCAGCATACGGACTAGCGGGACCTACGAGCAGTACTTC. Translated: CVSSIRTSGTYEQYF.